What follows are 20 T cell receptor beta chains derived from one specimen sequenced in a study of T-cell reconstitution after alpha-beta-depleted transplantation in children. Unique molecular identifiers were incorporated during preparation of the TCRbeta library. TCRdb redid the calling of the PCR reads with MiXCR, one entry per CDR3 protein. The data show some 200,000 distinct CDR3 sequences, about a tenth seen once. The sample was PBMCs, taken before TCRalphabeta/CD19-depleted stem cell transplant. The receptor set was obtained from a child younger than two with acute myeloid leukemia, due to receive a stem cell transplant.

On this clonotype: This may be a read error, as it is one base from a much larger clone. This chain uses TRBV10-3 with TRBJ2-3; D possibly corresponds to TRBD2 (5 bases). The CDR3 spans 14 residues. From germline, CDR1 is ENHRY and CDR2 SYGVKD. CDR3 bases: TGTGCCATCAGTGACTGGCCTAGCACAGATACGCTGTATTTT. Protein: CAISDWPSTDTLYF.

At least ten counts were recorded for this clonotype. The chain combines TRBV5-1 with TRBJ2-1; TRBD2 matches at 8 bases. The CDR3 is made up of 12 amino acids. Germline V gene sequence: CDR1 SGHRS, CDR2 YFSETQ. Unmatched junction bases numbered 1, after V lost 2 bases and J lost 9 bases. The CDR3, as DNA: TGCGCCAGCAGCTTCCTAGCGGGTGAGCAGTTCTTC. The encoded protein is CASSFLAGEQFF.

This clonotype was found many times. The chain recombines TRBV4-2 with TRBJ2-2; 10 nucleotides align to TRBD2. With V trimmed by 4 bases and J by 2 bases, 1 base remained unmatched. The CDR3 totals 15 residues. Germline lookup yields CDR1 LGHNA and CDR2 YNFKEQ. CDR3 in amino acids: CASSLLAGNTGELFF. DNA of the CDR3: TGTGCCAGCAGCCTACTAGCGGGAAACACCGGGGAGCTGTTTTTT.

This clonotype appeared many times. The chain uses TRBV2 and TRBJ1-1; D not resolved. Germline CDR1 SNHLY, CDR2 FYNNEI. V was trimmed by 3 bases and J by 3 bases, leaving 8 bases between them. The CDR3 has 13 residues. CDR3 nucleotides: TGTGCCAGCAGTGACGACGGCGACACTGAAGCTTTCTTT. It codes for CASSDDGDTEAFF.

This clonotype was recorded at least ten times. This chain uses TRBV12-3 or TRBV12-4 with TRBJ1-3; D not certain. Deletions cut 7 bases from V and 0 bases from J, with 16 bases between. The CDR3 runs to 16 residues. CDR3 DNA: TGTGCCAGCACCTTCGGGCGGGCGCTCTCTGGAAACACCATATATTTT. It translates to CASTFGRALSGNTIYF.

This clonotype was detected ten times or more. The chain has TRBV4-2 and TRBJ2-7, with D maybe TRBD1 (5 bases). The CDR3 spans 13 residues. Germline V gene lookup returns CDR1 LGHNA and CDR2 YNFKEQ. Trimming pared 6 bases from V and 0 bases from J, leaving 9 bases between. CDR3 residues: CASRPQGSYEQYF. DNA of the CDR3: TGTGCCAGCAGACCGCAGGGCTCCTACGAGCAGTACTTC.

This clonotype was counted ten times or more. The chain is built from TRBV11-2 and TRBJ1-2; D is unclear. The CDR3 sequence is 11 residues long. Trimming took 6 bases from V and 4 from J, leaving 6 bases between them. In germline, CDR1 is SGHAT, CDR2 FQNNGV. In DNA, the CDR3 is TGTGCCAGCAGTAGGCCCTATGGCTACACCTTC. It yields the protein CASSRPYGYTF.

The table lists this clonotype with many counts. The chain couples TRBV5-1 to TRBJ2-1; the match to TRBD2 covers 8 bases. This CDR3 has 17 amino acids. Losses at the gene ends were 2 bases for V and 5 bases for J; bases not matched to a gene: 12. CDR1 and CDR2 (germline): SGHRS, YFSETQ. The CDR3 spells CASSLFSSSGADNEQFF. The CDR3 coding sequence is TGCGCCAGCAGCTTATTTTCCAGTAGCGGGGCGGACAATGAGCAGTTCTTC.

This clonotype has only a few counts. V gene TRBV6-1 combines with J gene TRBJ2-5; 13 bases are a match to TRBD2. The CDR3 totals 21 residues. Germline-derived CDR1 and CDR2 are MNHNS and SASEGT. V was clipped by 0 bases and J by 2 bases; unmatched bases: 15. For the CDR3, the DNA is TGTGCCAGCAGTGAAGCCAGTTGGCAGCGGACTAGCGGGGGCCTTCAAGAGACCCAGTACTTC. It specifies CASSEASWQRTSGGLQETQYF.

Many counts were recorded for this clonotype. This CDR3 is CSASLPGASSYNEQFF. The CDR3 DNA sequence: TGCAGTGCTAGCCTACCAGGAGCGAGCTCCTACAATGAGCAGTTCTTC. V usage is TRBV20-1 and J usage is TRBJ2-1; no definite D call. The CDR3 length is 16 residues. V dropped 3 bases and J dropped 0 bases, with 15 bases sitting between them. Per the germline V gene, CDR1 is DFQATT and CDR2 is SNEGSKA (reference sequence).

This clonotype was seen ten or more times. This sequence joins TRBV11-2 and TRBJ2-2; 12 bases agree with TRBD2. With V trimmed by 6 bases and J by 6 bases, 17 bases remained unmatched. CDR3 size: 19 residues. Germline V gene sequence: CDR1 SGHAT, CDR2 FQNNGV. This chain's CDR3 is CASSSRPLTSGGSPGELFF. The DNA for the CDR3 is TGTGCCAGCAGTTCTAGACCCCTGACTAGCGGGGGTTCCCCCGGGGAGCTGTTTTTT.

This clonotype is labeled as medium-sized. The genes are TRBV20-1 and TRBJ2-1; 9 bases are shared with TRBD2. The ends lost 1 base at V and 0 bases at J; junction bases unmatched: 7. CDR1 DFQATT and CDR2 SNEGSKA come from the germline V gene (reference sequence). This CDR3 comprises 17 residues. The CDR3 nucleotides read TGCAGTGCTAGAGGTCTAGCGGGGCCGAGCTCCTACAATGAGCAGTTCTTC. Encoded protein: CSARGLAGPSSYNEQFF.

The CDR3: CASSYSIAGPVTSGANVLTF. Here the CDR3 DNA reads TGTGCCAGCAGTTACTCGATTGCAGGTCCCGTAACCTCTGGGGCCAACGTCCTGACTTTC. The V call is TRBV6-2 or TRBV6-3, the J call TRBJ2-6; D unclear. Trimming pared 0 bases from V and 0 bases from J, leaving 18 bases between. CDR1 and CDR2 from the germline V gene are MNHEY and SVGEGT. There are 20 residues in the CDR3.

This clonotype was recorded many times. The chain is built from TRBV5-6 and TRBJ2-3, with D uncertain. Trimming pared 5 bases from V and 0 bases from J, leaving 10 bases between. This CDR3 has 14 residues. The germline V gene has CDR1 SGHDT and CDR2 YYEEEE. CDR3 sequence reads: CASRDRSSTDTQYF. CDR3 bases: TGTGCCAGCAGAGACCGGAGTAGCACAGATACGCAGTATTTT.

There are many counts of this clonotype. V is TRBV4-1 and J is TRBJ2-7, with TRBD2 identical over 10 bases. The CDR3 consists of 16 residues. In germline, CDR1 is MGHRA, CDR2 YSYEKL. Trimming removed 0 bases from V and 4 bases from J; junction bases left unmatched: 6. The CDR3 bases are TGCGCCAGCAGCCAAGAGGCCACTAGCGGGACTTACGAGCAGTACTTC. It codes for CASSQEATSGTYEQYF.

This clonotype was counted at least ten times. The chain uses TRBV20-1 and TRBJ1-5; possible D gene TRBD1, 5 bases. Germline V CDR1 and CDR2: DFQATT, SNEGSKA (reference sequence). The V gene lost 0 bases and the J gene lost 1 base, with 16 bases spanning the gap. The CDR3 loop spans 17 amino acids. CDR3 in amino acids: CSARDRIGARSNQPQHF. DNA for the CDR3: TGCAGTGCTAGAGATCGAATCGGGGCGAGGAGCAATCAGCCCCAGCATTTT.

This clonotype came up many times. The chain recombines TRBV19 with TRBJ1-5, with no clear D. This CDR3 contains 14 residues. V lost 4 bases and J 6 bases, leaving 13 bases between the germline ends. In germline, CDR1 is LNHDA, CDR2 SQIVND (reference sequence). Here the CDR3 reads CASSNPIPLQPQHF. The CDR3 nucleotides read TGTGCCAGTAGTAACCCTATTCCCCTTCAGCCCCAGCATTTT.

This clonotype was counted many times. The chain uses TRBV7-9 and TRBJ2-1; 9 bases match TRBD1. The CDR3 runs to 15 residues. Per the germline V gene, CDR1 is SEHNR and CDR2 is FQNEAQ (reference sequence). After removal of 3 bases from V and 6 bases from J, the junction contained 6 bases not matched to a gene. The CDR3 nucleotides are TGTGCCAGCAGCTTTGGGGGACAGGGTGGCAATGAGCAGTTCTTC. It encodes CASSFGGQGGNEQFF.

This clonotype is a singleton in its sample. The rearrangement joins TRBV20-1 to TRBJ2-3; D may be TRBD1 or TRBD2 (5 bases each). The CDR3 length is 17 residues. The V and J ends lost 0 bases and 0 bases respectively, with 16 bases between them. The germline V gene has CDR1 DFQATT and CDR2 SNEGSKA (reference sequence). CDR3 DNA: TGCAGTGCTAGAGAAGTCCGGGACGAGGCTAGCACAGATACGCAGTATTTT. It is translated as CSAREVRDEASTDTQYF.

The genes are TRBV3-1 and TRBJ1-4; unclear D gene. Trimming cost V 0 bases and J 8 bases, with 10 bases left between them. This CDR3 contains 14 residues. Germline CDR1 reads LGHDT; CDR2 reads YNNKEL (reference sequence). The chain's CDR3 is CASSQDRVGEKLFF. CDR3 nucleotide sequence: TGTGCCAGCAGCCAAGATAGGGTAGGGGAAAAACTGTTTTTT.